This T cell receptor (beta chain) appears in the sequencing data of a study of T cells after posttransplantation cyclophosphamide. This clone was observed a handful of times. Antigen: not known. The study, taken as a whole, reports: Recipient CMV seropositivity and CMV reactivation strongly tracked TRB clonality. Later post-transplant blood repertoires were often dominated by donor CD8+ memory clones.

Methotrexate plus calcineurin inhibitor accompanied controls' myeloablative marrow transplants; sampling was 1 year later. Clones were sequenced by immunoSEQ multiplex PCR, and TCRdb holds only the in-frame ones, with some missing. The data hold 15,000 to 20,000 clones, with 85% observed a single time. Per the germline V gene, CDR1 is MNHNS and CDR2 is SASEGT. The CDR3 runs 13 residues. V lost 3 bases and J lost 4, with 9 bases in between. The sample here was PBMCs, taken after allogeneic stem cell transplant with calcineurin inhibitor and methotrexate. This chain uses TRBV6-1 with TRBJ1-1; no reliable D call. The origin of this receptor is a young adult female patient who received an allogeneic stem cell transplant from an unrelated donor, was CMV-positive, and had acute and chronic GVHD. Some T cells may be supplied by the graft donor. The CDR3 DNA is TGTGCCAGCAGTGAGAGGGTGGGCACTGAAGCTTTCTTT. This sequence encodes CASSERVGTEAFF.